This T cell receptor beta chain is drawn from a study of CD8 T cells in Susac syndrome. Germline V gene data show CDR1 as DFQATT and CDR2 as SNEGSKA (reference sequence). There are 14 residues in the CDR3. Trimming removed 3 bases at V and 0 bases at J, with 9 bases between. RNA in amounts of roughly 0.5 to 1 ug was reverse transcribed with random hexamers. TCRdb redid the calling of the immunoSEQ multiplex PCR reads with MiXCR, one entry per CDR3 protein. The sample includes 170,000 or so distinct CDR3 sequences, around 95% of them seen just once. CD8+ and CD4+ T cells from blood underwent TCR beta sequencing, which was carried out in a high-throughput format. In contrast to the negatively isolated CD8+ and CD4+ T cells, TEMRA cells were FACS-enriched.

The sample taken for sequencing was CD4+ T cells from PBMCs. The V call is TRBV20-1, the J call TRBJ2-4; D gene uncertain. This clonotype was sampled from a human donor with Susac syndrome. CDR3 amino acids: CSASRGLAKNIQYF. Written as DNA, the CDR3 is TGCAGTGCTAGTAGAGGTCTAGCCAAAAACATTCAGTACTTC.